This T cell receptor (beta chain) was sequenced during a study of blood T cells in healthy people across ages. Study-level results: As naive T cell percentage varied, TCR beta diversity correlated strongly with it. Changes seen in expanded clonotypes were possibly confounded by donor CMV status left unknown.

Notes on this clonotype: Its antigen is not known.

The second PCR ran about 6 to 11 cycles with a sample-barcoded 5' primer and J-beta primers. A template-switch adaptor containing 12 random nucleotides labeled each cDNA molecule. TCRdb fed the 5' RACE reads into MiXCR, producing one record per CDR3 protein. Of fewer than 1.5 million distinct CDR3 sequences in the sample, approximately 40% were seen once. This sequence originates from a woman aged 18-35 years in good health. Sequencing used blood.

Written as DNA, the CDR3 is TGTGCCAGCAACCTGGACAGGGACACTGAAGCTTTCTTT. Its protein is CASNLDRDTEAFF. The V call is TRBV12-3 or TRBV12-4, the J call TRBJ1-1; 8 bases fit TRBD1. With V trimmed by 7 bases and J by 3 bases, 4 bases remained unmatched. The CDR3 has 13 residues.